The rows below give T cell receptor beta chains drawn from one sample of a study of T cell repertoires in cytomegalovirus infection. Antigens of these TCRs are unknown. TCRdb processed the reads anew with MiXCR; each CDR3 protein has one entry. The profile shows hundreds of thousands of distinct CDR3 sequences, around 29% of them singletons. Sequencing was performed on cultured PBMCs, taken from culture after CMV antigen stimulation. These receptor sequences come from a human donor in good health (CMV status not recorded). Some clones in this sample may be carry-over from other donors' samples. The CDR3 runs from the conserved cysteine through the conserved F or W. A D gene is named only where the DNA matches it firmly. Size tells how often a clone was seen (once, few, many) or the class of an expanded clone, and some rows leave it out.

v_call	clone_size	j_call	d_call	cdr3_aa	cdr3_nt
TRBV24-1	NA	TRBJ2-7	TRBD1	CATSDPGTGSNEQYF	TGTGCCACCAGTGACCCGGGGACAGGTTCGAACGAGCAGTACTTC
TRBV24-1	NA	TRBJ2-1	TRBD1	CATSDWDRGPYEQFF	TGTGCCACCAGTGATTGGGACAGGGGGCCCTATGAGCAGTTCTTC
TRBV7-6	many	TRBJ1-6	NA	CASKGETGSNSPLHF	TGTGCCAGCAAAGGGGAGACAGGCAGTAATTCACCCCTCCACTTT
TRBV6-5	NA	TRBJ2-7	NA	CASSYSLGIGQYF	TGTGCCAGCAGTTACTCGCTTGGGATAGGGCAGTACTTC
TRBV7-2	many	TRBJ2-7	NA	CASSSGRDRVYEQYF	TGTGCCAGCAGCTCCGGGCGGGACAGAGTTTACGAGCAGTACTTC
TRBV6-1	NA	TRBJ2-7	TRBD2	CASSDWLAGALQYF	TGTGCCAGCAGTGACTGGCTAGCGGGAGCTCTGCAGTACTTC
TRBV27	NA	TRBJ2-3	NA	CASVTRDTQYF	TGTGCCAGCGTGACTAGAGATACGCAGTATTTT
TRBV12-3/TRBV12-4	NA	TRBJ1-1	TRBD1	CASSLPSTDRGITEAFF	TGTGCCAGCAGTCTACCCTCTACGGACAGGGGCATCACTGAAGCTTTCTTT
TRBV12-3/TRBV12-4	NA	TRBJ1-1	TRBD1	CASTPGQYGAEAFF	TGTGCCAGCACCCCGGGACAGTACGGCGCTGAAGCTTTCTTT
TRBV5-1	NA	TRBJ2-7	TRBD2	CASSLRLAGTVWYEQYF	TGCGCCAGCAGCCTAAGACTAGCGGGAACCGTTTGGTACGAGCAGTACTTC
TRBV5-1	many	TRBJ2-5	TRBD2	CASSGISGRAKKETQYF	TGCGCCAGCAGCGGAATAAGCGGGAGGGCCAAGAAAGAGACCCAGTACTTC
TRBV30	NA	TRBJ2-1	TRBD2	CAWSVRRIAGDKANEQFF	TGTGCCTGGAGTGTGCGGAGGATAGCGGGAGATAAGGCCAATGAGCAGTTCTTC
TRBV5-1	many	TRBJ1-2	TRBD1	CASSRTGGDYGYTF	TGCGCCAGCAGCCGGACAGGCGGGGACTATGGCTACACCTTC
TRBV7-2	many	TRBJ2-1	NA	CASSSRAGSSYNEQFF	TGTGCCAGCAGCTCCCGGGCTGGATCCTCCTACAATGAGCAGTTCTTC
TRBV9	NA	TRBJ1-4	TRBD1	CASSQGGQGREKLFF	TGTGCCAGCAGCCAAGGGGGACAGGGGCGAGAAAAACTGTTTTTT
TRBV12-3/TRBV12-4	few	TRBJ2-3	NA	CASSLGSSSTDTQYF	TGTGCCAGCAGTTTGGGTAGTTCTAGCACAGATACGCAGTATTTT
TRBV28	once	TRBJ2-4	NA	CASSRPIEAKNIQYF	TGTGCCAGCAGTCGCCCGATCGAAGCCAAAAACATTCAGTACTTC
TRBV7-6	few	TRBJ2-1	NA	CASSPRLGLYNEQFF	TGTGCCAGCAGCCCGCGTCTAGGACTTTACAATGAGCAGTTCTTC
TRBV20-1	NA	TRBJ1-2	NA	CSAPSRGGYTF	TGCAGTGCTCCTTCCCGGGGGGGCTACACCTTC
TRBV7-8	NA	TRBJ2-5	NA	CASSLRTTQETQYF	TGTGCCAGCAGCTTGAGGACTACCCAAGAGACCCAGTACTTC
TRBV19	few	TRBJ2-3	TRBD2	CASSPGTSVQDTQYF	TGTGCCAGTAGCCCCGGGACTAGCGTACAGGATACGCAGTATTTT
TRBV6-6	NA	TRBJ2-7	TRBD1	CASSHSRPGTGLFEQYF	TGTGCCAGCAGTCACTCCCGGCCTGGGACAGGGTTGTTCGAGCAGTACTTC
TRBV28	few	TRBJ2-1	NA	CASSLGRAEREQFF	TGTGCCAGCAGCCTAGGGCGAGCGGAAAGAGAGCAGTTCTTC
TRBV3-1	NA	TRBJ2-1	TRBD2	CASSQESLAGKFF	TGTGCCAGCAGCCAAGAAAGTCTAGCGGGAAAGTTCTTC
TRBV4-2	many	TRBJ1-1	NA	CASSQMTAVEAFF	TGTGCCAGCAGCCAAATGACAGCGGTTGAAGCTTTCTTT
TRBV7-2	few	TRBJ2-5	TRBD1	CASSRDRGRVETQYF	TGTGCCAGCAGCCGGGACAGGGGGCGAGTGGAGACCCAGTACTTC
TRBV27	NA	TRBJ2-3	TRBD1	CASSLSGTGLSDTQYF	TGTGCCAGCAGTCTTTCCGGGACAGGGCTCTCAGATACGCAGTATTTT
TRBV12-3/TRBV12-4	few	TRBJ2-5	NA	CASSPDHGIQETQYF	TGTGCCAGCAGCCCGGACCACGGCATTCAAGAGACCCAGTACTTC
TRBV6-4	many	TRBJ1-6	NA	CASSPGTHNSPLHF	TGTGCCAGCAGTCCCGGGACACATAATTCACCCCTCCACTTT
TRBV3-1	few	TRBJ1-1	NA	CASSQDRGSGLGTEAFF	TGTGCCAGCAGCCAAGATAGGGGGTCGGGCCTAGGGACTGAAGCTTTCTTT
TRBV3-1	NA	TRBJ1-5	NA	CASSSGLSEGNQPQHF	TGTGCCAGCAGCTCCGGCCTGTCCGAGGGCAATCAGCCCCAGCATTTT
TRBV6-6	NA	TRBJ1-1	NA	CASSYGGGHNGVTEAFF	TGTGCCAGCAGTTACGGGGGGGGACATAATGGCGTCACTGAAGCTTTCTTT
TRBV5-5	NA	TRBJ1-5	NA	CASSLRGIYSNQPQHF	TGTGCCAGCAGCCTGAGAGGGATCTATAGCAATCAGCCCCAGCATTTT
TRBV20-1	NA	TRBJ2-7	TRBD2	CSARDPRTSGYEQYF	TGCAGTGCTAGAGATCCTCGGACTAGCGGTTACGAGCAGTACTTC
TRBV7-2	few	TRBJ2-3	NA	CASSRTRQSSTDTQYF	TGTGCCAGCAGCCGAACCCGACAGTCTAGCACAGATACGCAGTATTTT
TRBV18	NA	TRBJ2-1	NA	CASSDSTSRYNEQFF	TGTGCCAGCTCAGACTCGACCTCCCGGTACAATGAGCAGTTCTTC
TRBV12-5	few	TRBJ2-1	NA	CASGLISDEQFF	TGTGCTAGTGGTTTGATAAGTGATGAGCAGTTCTTC
TRBV4-1	few	TRBJ2-7	NA	CASSQGKTGPYEQYF	TGCGCCAGCAGCCAAGGAAAGACGGGGCCGTACGAGCAGTACTTC
TRBV20-1	NA	TRBJ1-1	TRBD1	CSAVGTDTEAFF	TGCAGTGCTGTCGGGACAGACACTGAAGCTTTCTTT
TRBV7-3	NA	TRBJ2-3	NA	CASSLTGGGGDTQYF	TGTGCCAGCAGCTTGACGGGAGGGGGCGGAGATACGCAGTATTTT
TRBV2	few	TRBJ1-1	NA	CATLGTEAFF	TGTGCCACCCTTGGCACTGAAGCTTTCTTT
TRBV7-3	few	TRBJ2-1	NA	CASSLSSSAEQFF	TGTGCCAGCAGCTTAAGTAGTTCGGCTGAGCAGTTCTTC
TRBV6-5	NA	TRBJ2-1	TRBD2	CASSYRVGTSGNVEQFF	TGTGCCAGCAGTTACCGAGTTGGGACTAGCGGGAATGTTGAGCAGTTCTTC
TRBV28	NA	TRBJ1-1	NA	CASWLGPPITEAFF	TGTGCCAGCTGGCTCGGACCTCCAATAACTGAAGCTTTCTTT
TRBV29-1	NA	TRBJ2-1	TRBD1	CSVEIERGTGGWGISYNEQFF	TGCAGCGTTGAAATCGAACGCGGGACAGGGGGTTGGGGGATATCCTACAATGAGCAGTTCTTC
TRBV25-1	few	TRBJ1-5	TRBD1	CASSGDSYQPQHF	TGTGCCAGCAGTGGGGACAGCTATCAGCCCCAGCATTTT
TRBV7-4	NA	TRBJ1-3	NA	CASSLGVAACGGNTIYF	TGTGCCAGCAGCTTAGGAGTGGCCGCTTGTGGGGGAAACACCATATATTTT
TRBV4-1	NA	TRBJ1-4	NA	CASSPESQKLFF	TGTGCCAGCAGCCCAGAGTCACAAAAACTGTTTTTT
TRBV7-2	NA	TRBJ1-2	NA	CASSLREGGYTF	TGTGCCAGCAGCTTAAGAGAGGGAGGCTACACCTTC
TRBV7-9	NA	TRBJ1-5	NA	CASSSEGGIRGQPQHF	TGTGCCAGCAGCTCCGAGGGGGGGATTCGGGGTCAGCCCCAGCATTTT
TRBV6-1	many	TRBJ1-3	NA	CASTSTPDGGNTIYF	TGTGCCAGCACCTCGACCCCTGACGGAGGAAACACCATATATTTT
TRBV19	few	TRBJ2-2	NA	CASSIGGPGELFF	TGTGCCAGTAGTATAGGAGGGCCTGGGGAGCTGTTTTTT
TRBV7-8	NA	TRBJ2-5	TRBD1	CASSLPGQQETQYF	TGTGCCAGCAGCTTACCGGGACAGCAAGAGACCCAGTACTTC
TRBV7-8	NA	TRBJ2-1	TRBD2	CASSPGGTLTYNEQFF	TGTGCCAGCAGCCCCGGGGGGACGCTGACCTACAATGAGCAGTTCTTC
TRBV6-6	few	TRBJ2-7	NA	CASSYMQGGYEQYF	TGTGCCAGCAGTTACATGCAGGGGGGGTACGAGCAGTACTTC